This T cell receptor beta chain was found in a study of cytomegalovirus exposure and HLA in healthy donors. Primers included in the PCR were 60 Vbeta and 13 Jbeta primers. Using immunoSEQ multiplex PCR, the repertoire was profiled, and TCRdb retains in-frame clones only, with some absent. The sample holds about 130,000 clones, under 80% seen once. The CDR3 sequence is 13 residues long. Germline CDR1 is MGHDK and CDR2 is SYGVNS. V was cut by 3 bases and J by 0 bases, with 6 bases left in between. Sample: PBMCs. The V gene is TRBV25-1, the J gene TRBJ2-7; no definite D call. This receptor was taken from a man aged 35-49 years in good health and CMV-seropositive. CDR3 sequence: CASSDTASYEQYF. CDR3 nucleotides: TGTGCCAGCAGTGACACAGCCTCCTACGAGCAGTACTTC.